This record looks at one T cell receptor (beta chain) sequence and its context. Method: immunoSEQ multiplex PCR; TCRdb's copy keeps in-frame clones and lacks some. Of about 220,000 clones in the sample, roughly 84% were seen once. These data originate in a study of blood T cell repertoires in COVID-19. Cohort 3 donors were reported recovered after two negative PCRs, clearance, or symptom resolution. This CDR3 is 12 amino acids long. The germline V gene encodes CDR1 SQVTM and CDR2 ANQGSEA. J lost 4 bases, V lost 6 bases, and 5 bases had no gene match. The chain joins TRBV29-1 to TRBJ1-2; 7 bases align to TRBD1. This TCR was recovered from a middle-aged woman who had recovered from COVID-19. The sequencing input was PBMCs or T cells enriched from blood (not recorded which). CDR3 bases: TGCAGCGTCCCGACAGGGCTCTATGGCTACACCTTC. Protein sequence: CSVPTGLYGYTF.